This entry lists 5 T cell receptor beta chains sequenced from one sample in a study of shared clonotypes between healthy human individuals. Assay used: immunoSEQ multiplex PCR; TCRdb lists only in-frame clones, some missing. In the table there are over 2 million clones, 95% of which are singletons. The specimen was naive CD4+ T cells sorted from blood. The subset is: CD45RA+ positively selected. All receptors derive from a man between 18 and 35 years old in good health.

Note on this clone: The same CDR3 is also encoded by other DNA sequences in this sample. The CDR3 sequence: CASSLAGNSYEQYF. The CDR3 DNA follows: TGCGCCAGCAGCTTAGCGGGGAACTCCTACGAGCAGTACTTC. The gene calls are TRBV5-1 and TRBJ2-7, with 7 positions matching TRBD2. The trim removed 2 bases at V and 0 bases at J, leaving 2 bases unmatched. The CDR3 spans 14 residues. CDR1 is SGHRS and CDR2 is YFSETQ in the germline V gene.

The genes are TRBV2 and TRBJ1-1, with 7 nucleotides matching TRBD1. V was clipped by 1 base and J by 0 bases; unmatched bases: 2. Germline loops: CDR1 SNHLY, CDR2 FYNNEI. The CDR3 consists of 15 residues. The CDR3 DNA sequence: TGTGCCAGCAGTGAAGGAGGGACAGTGAACACTGAAGCTTTCTTT. Its protein is CASSEGGTVNTEAFF. The variable domain in full, completed from reference TRBV2 and TRBJ1-1, reads EPEVTQTPSHQVTQMGQEVILRCVPISNHLYFYWYRQILGQKVEFLVSFYNNEISEKSEIFDDQFSVERPDGSNFTLKIRSTKLEDSAMYFCASSEGGTVNTEAFFGQGTRLTVV.

The CDR3 is CASSEARRLRTDTQYF. The CDR3 DNA reads as TGTGCCAGCAGTGAAGCTCGTCGGCTCCGCACAGATACGCAGTATTTT. The chain combines TRBV2 with TRBJ2-3; D gene unclear. V gave up 0 bases and J gave up 1 base, with 11 bases separating them. Per the germline V gene, CDR1 is SNHLY and CDR2 is FYNNEI. The CDR3 loop spans 16 amino acids.

The chain links TRBV5-1 to TRBJ1-2; TRBD1 matches 11 bases. Germline-derived CDR1 and CDR2 are SGHRS and YFSETQ. CDR3 length equals 13 residues. The J segment lost 7 bases and the V segment lost 4 bases, leaving 3 bases of the junction unmatched. This chain's CDR3 is CASSEGTGGGYTF. The CDR3 DNA reads TGCGCCAGCAGCGAAGGGACAGGGGGTGGCTACACCTTC.

The chain joins TRBV7-8 to TRBJ1-5; 9 bases are a match to TRBD1. Trimming at V came to 5 bases and at J to 10 bases, leaving 9 bases not matched to a gene. Germline lookup yields CDR1 SGHVS and CDR2 FQNEAQ. The CDR3 length is 14 residues. CDR3 nucleotides: TGTGCCAGCAGCGCAGGGACAGGGCCAGTACCCCAGCATTTT. Amino acid sequence: CASSAGTGPVPQHF.